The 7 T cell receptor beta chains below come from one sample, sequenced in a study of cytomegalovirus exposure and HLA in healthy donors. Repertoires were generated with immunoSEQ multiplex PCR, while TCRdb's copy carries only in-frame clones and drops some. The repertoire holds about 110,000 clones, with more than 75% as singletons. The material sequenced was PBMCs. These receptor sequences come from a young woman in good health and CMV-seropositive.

CDR3 nucleotides: TGTGCCTGGAGCCGACGGAGCAGAGCTAGCACAGATACGCAGTATTTT. This gives the protein CAWSRRSRASTDTQYF. V and J are TRBV30 and TRBJ2-3; D is unresolved. The CDR3 length is 16 residues. The V and J ends lost 3 bases and 0 bases respectively, with 16 bases between them. The germline CDR1 and CDR2 sequences are GTSNPN and SVGIG (reference sequence).

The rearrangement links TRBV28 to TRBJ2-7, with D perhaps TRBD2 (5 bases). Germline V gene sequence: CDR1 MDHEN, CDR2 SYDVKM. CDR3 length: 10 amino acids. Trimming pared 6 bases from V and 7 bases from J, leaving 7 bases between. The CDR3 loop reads CASSRREQYF. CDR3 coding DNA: TGTGCCAGCAGCCGGAGGGAGCAGTACTTC.

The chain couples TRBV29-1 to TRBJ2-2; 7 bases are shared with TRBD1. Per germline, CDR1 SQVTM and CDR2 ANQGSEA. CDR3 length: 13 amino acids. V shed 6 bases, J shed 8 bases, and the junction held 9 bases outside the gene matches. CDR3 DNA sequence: TGCAGCGTGAACAGGGGACGTACAGGGGAGCTGTTTTTT. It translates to CSVNRGRTGELFF.

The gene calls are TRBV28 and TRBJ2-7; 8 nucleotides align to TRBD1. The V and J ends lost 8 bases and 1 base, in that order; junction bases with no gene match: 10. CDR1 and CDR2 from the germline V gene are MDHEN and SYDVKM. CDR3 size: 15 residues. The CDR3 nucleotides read TGTGCCAGCGTGGCCCATGGACAGGGTTCCTACGAGCAGTACTTC. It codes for CASVAHGQGSYEQYF.

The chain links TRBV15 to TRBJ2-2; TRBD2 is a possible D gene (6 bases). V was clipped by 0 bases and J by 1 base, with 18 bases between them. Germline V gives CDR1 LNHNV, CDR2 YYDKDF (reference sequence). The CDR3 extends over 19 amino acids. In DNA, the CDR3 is TGTGCCACCAGCAGAGATTTACAGAGTAGCGGAGTGAACACCGGGGAGCTGTTTTTT. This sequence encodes CATSRDLQSSGVNTGELFF.

This CDR3 is CASSLLARAGTGELFF. In DNA form, the CDR3 reads TGTGCCAGCAGTTTACTAGCGCGGGCTGGCACCGGGGAGCTGTTTTTT. The J gene is TRBJ2-2, the V gene TRBV6-5; 7 bases match TRBD2. This CDR3 is built from 16 residues. Germline V gene data show CDR1 as MNHEY and CDR2 as SVGAGI. J was trimmed by 4 bases and V by 4 bases; bases with no gene match: 9.

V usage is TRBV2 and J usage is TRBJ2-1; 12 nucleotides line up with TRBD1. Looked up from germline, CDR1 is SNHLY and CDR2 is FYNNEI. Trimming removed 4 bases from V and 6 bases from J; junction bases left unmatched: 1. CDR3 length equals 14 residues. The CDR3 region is CASSGDRGLNEQFF. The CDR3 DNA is TGTGCCAGCAGTGGGGACAGGGGGCTCAATGAGCAGTTCTTC.